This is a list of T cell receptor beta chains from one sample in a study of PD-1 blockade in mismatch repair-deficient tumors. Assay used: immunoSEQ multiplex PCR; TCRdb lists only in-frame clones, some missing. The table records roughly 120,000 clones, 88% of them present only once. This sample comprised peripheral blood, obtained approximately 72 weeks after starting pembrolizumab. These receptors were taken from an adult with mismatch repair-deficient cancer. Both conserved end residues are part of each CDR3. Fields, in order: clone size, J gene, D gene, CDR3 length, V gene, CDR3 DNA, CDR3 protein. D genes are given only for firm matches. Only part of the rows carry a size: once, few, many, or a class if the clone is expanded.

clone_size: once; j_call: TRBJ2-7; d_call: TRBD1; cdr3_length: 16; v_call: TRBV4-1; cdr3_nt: TGCGCCAGCAGCCAAGACCGGGGGACAGGGGCGGACGAGCAGTACTTC; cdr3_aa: CASSQDRGTGADEQYF
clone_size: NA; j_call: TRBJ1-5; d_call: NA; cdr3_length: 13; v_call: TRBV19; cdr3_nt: TGTGCCACAGGAGGGGGTAGCAATCAGCCCCAGCATTTT; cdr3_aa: CATGGGSNQPQHF
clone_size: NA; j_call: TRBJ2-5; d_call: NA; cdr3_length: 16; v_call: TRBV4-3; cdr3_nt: TGCGCCAGCAGCCAACTCCTGGGGGAGAGAGGGGAGACCCAGTACTTC; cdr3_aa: CASSQLLGERGETQYF
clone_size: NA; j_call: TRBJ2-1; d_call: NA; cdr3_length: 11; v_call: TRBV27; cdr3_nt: TGTGCCACGGGACTTTACAATGAGCAGTTCTTC; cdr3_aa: CATGLYNEQFF
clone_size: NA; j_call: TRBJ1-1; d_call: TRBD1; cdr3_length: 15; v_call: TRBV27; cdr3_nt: TGTGCCAGCAGTTCAGGGACAGGGATGAACACTGAAGCTTTCTTT; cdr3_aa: CASSSGTGMNTEAFF
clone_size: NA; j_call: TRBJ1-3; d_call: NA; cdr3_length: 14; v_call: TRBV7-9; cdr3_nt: TGTGCCAGCAGCTTAGTAGCCAGGGCGAACACCATATATTTT; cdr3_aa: CASSLVARANTIYF
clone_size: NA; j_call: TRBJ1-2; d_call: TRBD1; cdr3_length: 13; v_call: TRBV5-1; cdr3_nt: TGCGCCAGCAGGGACAGGGAATACTATGGCTACACCTTC; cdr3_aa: CASRDREYYGYTF
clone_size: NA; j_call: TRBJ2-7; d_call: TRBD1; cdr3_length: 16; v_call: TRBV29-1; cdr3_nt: TGCAGCGTCGGGGGTGGGGGCGGGGACAGGCCCTACGAGCAGTACTTC; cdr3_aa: CSVGGGGGDRPYEQYF
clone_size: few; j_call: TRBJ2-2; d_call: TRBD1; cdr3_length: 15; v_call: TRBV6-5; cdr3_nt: TGTGCCAGCAGTAGTGGACAGGGGAACACCGGGGAGCTGTTTTTT; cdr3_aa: CASSSGQGNTGELFF
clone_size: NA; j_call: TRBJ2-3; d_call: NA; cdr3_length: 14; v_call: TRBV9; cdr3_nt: TGTGCCAGCAGCGCCGACAGGAGCACAGATACGCAGTATTTT; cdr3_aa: CASSADRSTDTQYF
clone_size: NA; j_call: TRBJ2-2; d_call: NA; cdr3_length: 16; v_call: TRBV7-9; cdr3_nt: TGTGCCAGCAGCTTAGCGATAGGGCTTTCTGACGGGGAGCTGTTTTTT; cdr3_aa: CASSLAIGLSDGELFF
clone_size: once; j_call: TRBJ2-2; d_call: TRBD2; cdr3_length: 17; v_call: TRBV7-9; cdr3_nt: TGTGCCAGCAGCGCACCTAGCGGGAGGGCCGGCACCGGGGAGCTGTTTTTT; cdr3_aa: CASSAPSGRAGTGELFF
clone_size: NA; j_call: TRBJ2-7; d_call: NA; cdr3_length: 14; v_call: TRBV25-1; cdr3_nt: TGTGCCAGCAGTGAGCCCCGACAGCTATACGAGCAGTACTTC; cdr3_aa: CASSEPRQLYEQYF
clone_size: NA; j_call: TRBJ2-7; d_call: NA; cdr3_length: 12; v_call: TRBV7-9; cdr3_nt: TGTGCCAGCAGCTCAGTATACTACGAGCAGTACTTC; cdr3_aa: CASSSVYYEQYF
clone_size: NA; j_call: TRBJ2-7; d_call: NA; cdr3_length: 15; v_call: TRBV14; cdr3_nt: TGTGCCAGACCCCATCGGGTGGTGGATAGCTACGAGCAGTACTTC; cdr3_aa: CARPHRVVDSYEQYF
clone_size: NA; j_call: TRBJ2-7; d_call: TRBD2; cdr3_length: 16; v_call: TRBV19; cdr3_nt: TGTGCCAGTAGTCCCGGACTAGCGGGAGGGAAAGACGAGCAGTACTTC; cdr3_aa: CASSPGLAGGKDEQYF
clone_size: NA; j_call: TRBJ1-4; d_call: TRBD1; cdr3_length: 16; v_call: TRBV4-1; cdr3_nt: TGCGCCAGCAGCCAAGGAGGGGGCAAGGGGGATGAAAAACTGTTTTTT; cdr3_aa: CASSQGGGKGDEKLFF
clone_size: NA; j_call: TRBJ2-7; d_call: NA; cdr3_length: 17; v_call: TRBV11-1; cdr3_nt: TGTGCCAGCAGCTTGGGGAAACTGACTAGAGACTCCTACGAGCAGTACTTC; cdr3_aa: CASSLGKLTRDSYEQYF
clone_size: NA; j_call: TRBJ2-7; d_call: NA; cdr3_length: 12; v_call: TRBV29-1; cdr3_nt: TGCAGCGTTCTGGACGGGGCCTACGAGCAGTACTTC; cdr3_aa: CSVLDGAYEQYF
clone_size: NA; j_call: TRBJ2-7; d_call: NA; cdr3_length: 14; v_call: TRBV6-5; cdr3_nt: TGTGCCAGCAGTACGGGGGCTGGTCCCTACGAGCAGTACTTC; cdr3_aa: CASSTGAGPYEQYF
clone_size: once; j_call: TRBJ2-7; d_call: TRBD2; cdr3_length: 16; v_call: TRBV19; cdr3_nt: TGTGCCAGTAGTACCCAGACTAGCGGGCCACCCTACGAGCAGTACTTC; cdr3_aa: CASSTQTSGPPYEQYF
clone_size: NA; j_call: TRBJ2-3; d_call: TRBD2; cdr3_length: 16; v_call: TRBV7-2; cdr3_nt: TGTGCCAGCAGCTTAGCAGGGACTAGCGGCACAGATACGCAGTATTTT; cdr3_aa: CASSLAGTSGTDTQYF
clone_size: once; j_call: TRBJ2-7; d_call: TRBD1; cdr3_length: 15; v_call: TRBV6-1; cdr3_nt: TGTGCCAGCAAGCTGGGGACAGGGGGCGCCTACGAGCAGTACTTC; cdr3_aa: CASKLGTGGAYEQYF
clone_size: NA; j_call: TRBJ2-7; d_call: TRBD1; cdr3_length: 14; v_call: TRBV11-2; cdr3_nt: TGTGCCAGCAGCTACGACTACACAGGGGTCGAGCAGTACTTC; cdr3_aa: CASSYDYTGVEQYF
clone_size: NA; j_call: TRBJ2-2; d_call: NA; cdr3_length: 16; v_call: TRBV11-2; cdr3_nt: TGTGCCAGCAGCTTTAACGGCGGAGCGAACACCGGGGAGCTGTTTTTT; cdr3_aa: CASSFNGGANTGELFF
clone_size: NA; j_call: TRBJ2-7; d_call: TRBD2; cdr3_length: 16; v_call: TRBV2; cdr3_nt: TGTGCCAGCAGTGAAGGAGGTGGGAGGGGTGCCTACGAGCAGTACTTC; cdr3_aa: CASSEGGGRGAYEQYF
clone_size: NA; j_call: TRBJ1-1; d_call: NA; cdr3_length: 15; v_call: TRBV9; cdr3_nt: TGTGCCAGCAGCGTAAGCGGGGGGGATGGCACTGAAGCTTTCTTT; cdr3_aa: CASSVSGGDGTEAFF
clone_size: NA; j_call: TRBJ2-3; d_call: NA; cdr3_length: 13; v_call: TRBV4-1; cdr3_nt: TGCGCCAGCAGCCAAGTAAAACCCGATACGCAGTATTTT; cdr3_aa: CASSQVKPDTQYF
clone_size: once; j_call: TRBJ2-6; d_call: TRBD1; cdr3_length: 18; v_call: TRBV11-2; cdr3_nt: TGTGCCAGCAGCTTAGATCGATGGACAGGGTCTGGGGCCAACGTCCTGACTTTC; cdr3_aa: CASSLDRWTGSGANVLTF
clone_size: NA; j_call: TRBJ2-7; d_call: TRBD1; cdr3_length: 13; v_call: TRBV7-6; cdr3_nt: TGTGCCAGCAGCTCGCAGGGGGCTCGCGAGCAGTACTTC; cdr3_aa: CASSSQGAREQYF
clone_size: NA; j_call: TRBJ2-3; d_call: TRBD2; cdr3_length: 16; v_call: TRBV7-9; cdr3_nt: TGTGCCAGCAGCGCCTACCGGACTAGCTATACAGATACGCAGTATTTT; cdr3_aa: CASSAYRTSYTDTQYF
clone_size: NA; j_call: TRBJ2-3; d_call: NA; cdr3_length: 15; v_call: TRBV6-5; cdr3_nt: TGTGCCAGCAGCCGCAGCGGGTTCGGCACAGATACGCAGTATTTT; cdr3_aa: CASSRSGFGTDTQYF
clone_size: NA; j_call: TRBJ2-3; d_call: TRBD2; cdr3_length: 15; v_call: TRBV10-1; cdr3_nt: TGCGCCAGCAGTCGGACTAGCGGGAGGACAGATACGCAGTATTTT; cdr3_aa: CASSRTSGRTDTQYF
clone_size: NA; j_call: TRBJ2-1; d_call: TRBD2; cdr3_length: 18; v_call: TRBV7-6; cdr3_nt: TGTGCCAGCAGCTTAGGACTAGCGGGAGGAGTTCTTCACAATGAGCAGTTCTTC; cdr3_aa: CASSLGLAGGVLHNEQFF
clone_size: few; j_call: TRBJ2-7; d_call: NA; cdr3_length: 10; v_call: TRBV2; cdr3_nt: TGTGCCAGCAGTACCTACGAGCAGTACTTC; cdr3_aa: CASSTYEQYF
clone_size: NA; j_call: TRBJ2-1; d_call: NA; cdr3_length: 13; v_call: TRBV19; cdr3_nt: TGTGCCAGTAGTATTGGCGCCTCGGATGAGCAGTTCTTC; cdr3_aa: CASSIGASDEQFF
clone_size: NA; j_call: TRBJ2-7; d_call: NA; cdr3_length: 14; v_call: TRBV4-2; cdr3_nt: TGTGCCAGCAGCCAGGCCCTCTCGGTATACGAGCAGTACTTC; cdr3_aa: CASSQALSVYEQYF
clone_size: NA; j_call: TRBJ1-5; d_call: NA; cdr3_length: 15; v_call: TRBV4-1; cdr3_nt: TGCGCCAGCAGCCAAGAGTTCAGGGCCCATCAGCCCCAGCATTTT; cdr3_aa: CASSQEFRAHQPQHF
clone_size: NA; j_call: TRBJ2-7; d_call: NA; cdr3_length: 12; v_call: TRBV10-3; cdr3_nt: TGTGCCATCAGTGACAGTACCTACGAGCAGTACTTC; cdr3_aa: CAISDSTYEQYF
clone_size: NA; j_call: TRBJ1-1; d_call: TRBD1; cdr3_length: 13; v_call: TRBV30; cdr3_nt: TGTGCCTGGAGTGATACAGGGGGCACTGAAGCTTTCTTT; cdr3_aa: CAWSDTGGTEAFF
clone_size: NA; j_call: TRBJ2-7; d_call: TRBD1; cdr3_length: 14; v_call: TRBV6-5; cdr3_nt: TGTGCCAGCAGTGCCGGGACAGGGGGTCAGGAGCAGTACTTC; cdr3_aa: CASSAGTGGQEQYF
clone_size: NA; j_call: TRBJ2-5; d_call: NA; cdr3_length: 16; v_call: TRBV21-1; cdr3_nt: TGTGCCAGCAGCAAAGGGGTAGCACTACCGGGAGGGACCCAGTACTTC; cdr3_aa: CASSKGVALPGGTQYF
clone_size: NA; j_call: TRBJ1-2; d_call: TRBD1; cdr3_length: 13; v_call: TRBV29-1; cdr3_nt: TGCAGCGCTGACAGGGGCGGTTACTATGGCTACACCTTC; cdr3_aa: CSADRGGYYGYTF
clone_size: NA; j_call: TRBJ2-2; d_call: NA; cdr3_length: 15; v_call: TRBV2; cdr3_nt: TGTGCCAGCAGTGAATGGAGTCTACTAACCGGGGAGCTGTTTTTT; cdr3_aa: CASSEWSLLTGELFF
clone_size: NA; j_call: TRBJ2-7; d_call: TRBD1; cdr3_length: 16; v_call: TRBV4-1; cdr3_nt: TGCGCCAGCAGCCAAGATTTGGCAGGGGGCTTCTACGAGCAGTACTTC; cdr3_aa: CASSQDLAGGFYEQYF
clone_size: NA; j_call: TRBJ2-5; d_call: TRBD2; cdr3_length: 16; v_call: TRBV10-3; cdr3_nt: TGTGCCATCAGTGAGTTAGGACTAGCGGGAGTAGAGACCCAGTACTTC; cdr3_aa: CAISELGLAGVETQYF
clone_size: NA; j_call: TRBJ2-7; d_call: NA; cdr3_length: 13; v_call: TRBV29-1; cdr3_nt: TGCAGCGTTGAACCCCTCTCGACAGGTGAGCAGTACTTC; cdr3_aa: CSVEPLSTGEQYF
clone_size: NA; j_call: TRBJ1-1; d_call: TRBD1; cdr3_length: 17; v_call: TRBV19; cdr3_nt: TGTGCCAGTAGCTCTGGAGAACACCGGACAGGGGAAGGAATAGCTTTCTTT; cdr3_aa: CASSSGEHRTGEGIAFF
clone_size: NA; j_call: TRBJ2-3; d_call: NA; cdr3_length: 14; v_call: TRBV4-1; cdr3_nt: TGCGCCAGCAGCCAAGGGACGGGACCAGATACGCAGTATTTT; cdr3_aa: CASSQGTGPDTQYF
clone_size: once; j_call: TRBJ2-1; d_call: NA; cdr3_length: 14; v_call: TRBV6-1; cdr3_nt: TGTGCCAGCAGTGAACTGGTTATGGCGTTTGAGCAGTTCTTC; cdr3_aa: CASSELVMAFEQFF
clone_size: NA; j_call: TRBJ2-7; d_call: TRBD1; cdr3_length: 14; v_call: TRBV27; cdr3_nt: TGTGCCAGCAGTCCCCAACAGGGGGCGCATGAGCAGTACTTC; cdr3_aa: CASSPQQGAHEQYF
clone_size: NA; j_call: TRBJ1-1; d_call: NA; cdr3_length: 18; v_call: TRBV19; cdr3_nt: TGTGCCAGTAGTATGGCCGGGGCAGGCCCATTAAGCGACACTGAAGCTTTCTTT; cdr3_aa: CASSMAGAGPLSDTEAFF
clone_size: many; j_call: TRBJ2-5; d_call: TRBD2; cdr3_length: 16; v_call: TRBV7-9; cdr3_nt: TGTGCCAGCAGCTTCGGACTAGCGGGAGGGCAAGAGACCCAGTACTTC; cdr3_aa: CASSFGLAGGQETQYF
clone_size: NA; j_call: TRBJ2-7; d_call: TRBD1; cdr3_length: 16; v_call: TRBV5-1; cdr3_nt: TGCGCCAGCAGCTGGACACCTACAGGGGGCAGCTACGAGCAGTACTTC; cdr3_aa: CASSWTPTGGSYEQYF
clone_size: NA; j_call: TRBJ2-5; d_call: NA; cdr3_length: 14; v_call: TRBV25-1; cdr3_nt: TGTGCCAGCAGTGAATTATGGAGTACCGAGACCCAGTACTTC; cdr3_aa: CASSELWSTETQYF
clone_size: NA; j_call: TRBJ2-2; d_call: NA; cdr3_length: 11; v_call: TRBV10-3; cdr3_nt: TGTGCCATCAGTGAGGCCGGGGAGCTGTTTTTT; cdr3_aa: CAISEAGELFF
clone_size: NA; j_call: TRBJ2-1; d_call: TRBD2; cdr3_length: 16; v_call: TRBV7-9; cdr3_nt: TGTGCCAGCAGCTTAGGGGCTAGCGGGAAGGGTAATGAGCAGTTCTTC; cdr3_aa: CASSLGASGKGNEQFF
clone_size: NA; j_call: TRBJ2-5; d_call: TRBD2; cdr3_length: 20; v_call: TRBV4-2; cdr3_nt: TGTGCCAGCAGCCGAGGCCCCGGGACTAGCGGGAGACCAAACCAAGAGACCCAGTACTTC; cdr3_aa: CASSRGPGTSGRPNQETQYF
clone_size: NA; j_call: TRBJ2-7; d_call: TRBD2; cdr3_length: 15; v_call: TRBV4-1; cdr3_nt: TGCGCCAGCAGCCAAGGTCTAGCGGGGACCTACGAGCAGTACTTC; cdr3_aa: CASSQGLAGTYEQYF